The clone carrying this T cell receptor (beta chain) was counted a few times. During its preparation, the TCRbeta library received unique molecular identifiers. Via MiXCR, TCRdb re-called the PCR reads, giving one row per CDR3 protein. The data hold about 540,000 distinct CDR3 sequences, with about 17% observed a single time. The germline gives CDR1 SGHTA, CDR2 FQGNSA. The CDR3 extends over 18 amino acids. The V and J ends lost 0 bases and 2 bases, in that order; junction bases with no gene match: 5. This specimen belongs to a study of T-cell reconstitution after alpha-beta-depleted transplantation in children.

Sequences were derived from PBMCs from the stem cell graft donor, sampled from the stem cell graft. This TCR was recovered from a human donor who donated a stem cell graft to a child with acute lymphoblastic leukemia. The chain joins TRBV7-2 to TRBJ2-7; 15 bases match TRBD2. The CDR3: CASSLALGLAGGAYEQYF. The CDR3 DNA follows: TGTGCCAGCAGCTTAGCGCTGGGACTAGCGGGAGGTGCCTACGAGCAGTACTTC. Filled out from reference TRBV7-2 and TRBJ2-7, the complete variable domain reads GAGVSQSPSNKVTEKGKDVELRCDPISGHTALYWYRQSLGQGLEFLIYFQGNSAPDKSGLPSDRFSAERTGGSVSTLTIQRTQQEDSAVYLCASSLALGLAGGAYEQYFGPGTRLTVT.